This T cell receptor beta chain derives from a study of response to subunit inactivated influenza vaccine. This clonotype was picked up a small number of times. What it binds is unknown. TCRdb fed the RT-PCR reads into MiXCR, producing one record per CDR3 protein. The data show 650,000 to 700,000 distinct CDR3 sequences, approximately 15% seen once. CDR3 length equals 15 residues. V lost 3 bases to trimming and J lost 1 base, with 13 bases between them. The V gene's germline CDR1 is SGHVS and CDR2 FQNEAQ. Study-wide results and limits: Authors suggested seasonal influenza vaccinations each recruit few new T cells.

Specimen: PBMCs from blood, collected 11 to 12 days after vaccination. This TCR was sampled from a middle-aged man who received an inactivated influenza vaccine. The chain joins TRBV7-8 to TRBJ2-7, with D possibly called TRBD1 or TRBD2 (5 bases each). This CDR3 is CASSFNRDPSYEQYF. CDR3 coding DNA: TGTGCCAGCAGCTTTAACCGGGACCCATCCTACGAGCAGTACTTC.